This record covers a single T cell receptor (beta chain). These data belong to a study of blood T cell repertoires in COVID-19. In the study overall: The samples span acute and convalescent COVID-19 from the United States, Italy and Spain.

This CDR3 region has 17 residues. The germline gives CDR1 KGHSH, CDR2 LQKENI. Trimming pared 0 bases from V and 0 bases from J, leaving 13 bases between. Here immunoSEQ multiplex PCR was the method, and the copy in TCRdb shows in-frame clones only, minus some. Counted here are tens of thousands of clones, 82% occurring once; the ten biggest clones make up 6% to 7.5%. Source material: peripheral blood. V and J are TRBV18 and TRBJ2-3, with D perhaps TRBD2 (5 bases). The sequence was collected from a man aged 50 to 59 with active or convalescent COVID-19. The CDR3: CASSPPQGGSSTDTQYF. CDR3 DNA sequence: TGTGCCAGCTCACCACCACAAGGCGGGTCTAGCACAGATACGCAGTATTTT. Looking up the rest from reference TRBV18 and TRBJ2-3 gives the full variable domain: NAGVMQNPRHLVRRRGQEARLRCSPMKGHSHVYWYRQLPEEGLKFMVYLQKENIIDESGMPKERFSAEFPKEGPSILRIQQVVRGDSAAYFCASSPPQGGSSTDTQYFGPGTRLTVL.